The 30 T cell receptor beta chains presented below share a single source sample, sequenced in a study of response to subunit inactivated influenza vaccine. A single record per CDR3 protein comes from TCRdb applying MiXCR to the RT-PCR reads. The profile covers approximately 230,000 distinct CDR3 sequences, with more than 10% appearing a single time and over 6.5% taken by the ten largest. The material was non-naive T cells sorted from PBMCs, obtained 14 to 15 days before vaccination. The receptors shown here come from a man aged 50 to 59 who received an inactivated influenza vaccine.

This clonotype was seen many times. This chain uses TRBV20-1 with TRBJ2-3; TRBD2 agrees at 7 bases. Germline lookup yields CDR1 DFQATT and CDR2 SNEGSKA (reference sequence). The CDR3 runs to 13 residues. Trimming cost V 8 bases and J 4 bases; bases outside gene matches: 9. Here the CDR3 reads CSKPGLLSDTQYF. The CDR3 DNA reads as TGCAGTAAGCCGGGACTACTGTCAGATACGCAGTATTTT.

This clonotype was detected a few times. This chain links TRBV3-1 with TRBJ2-5; 7 nucleotides align to TRBD2. This CDR3 contains 18 residues. Germline assignment: CDR1 LGHDT and CDR2 YNNKEL (reference sequence). V shed 0 bases, J shed 4 bases, and the junction held 14 bases outside the gene matches. Here the CDR3 DNA reads TGTGCCAGCAGCCAAGATACGAGTCGGGCGGGAGCCCCAGAGACCCAGTACTTC. This encodes CASSQDTSRAGAPETQYF.

This clonotype was seen at least ten times. The rearrangement links TRBV24-1 to TRBJ2-1, with 14 bases matching TRBD2. The CDR3 covers 19 residues. Germline V gene lookup returns CDR1 KGHDR and CDR2 SFDVKD. After removal of 9 bases from V and 4 bases from J, the junction contained 16 bases not matched to a gene. CDR3 bases: TGTGCCACCGCCGGGCAAGAGTTGACTAGCGGGGGGGGATACAATGAGCAGTTCTTC. This sequence encodes CATAGQELTSGGGYNEQFF.

Ten or more counts support this clonotype. CDR3 nucleotide sequence: TGTGCCAGCAGTTATTTGTCCGAGCAGTACTTC. Protein: CASSYLSEQYF. The genes are TRBV12-3 or TRBV12-4 and TRBJ2-7; D uncertain. The CDR3 covers 11 residues. The V and J ends lost 4 bases and 6 bases respectively, with 7 bases between them.

The chain couples TRBV10-1 to TRBJ2-2; 7 bases match TRBD1. Germline V lookup: CDR1 WNHNN, CDR2 SYGVQD (reference sequence). The CDR3 consists of 13 residues. After removal of 9 bases from V and 2 bases from J, the junction contained 3 bases not matched to a gene. In DNA, the CDR3 is TGCGCCAGTGGGACAGCAAACACCGGGGAGCTGTTTTTT. It codes for CASGTANTGELFF.

In its sample, this clonotype was seen a few times. The chain carries TRBV5-1 and TRBJ2-3, with 13 bases identical to TRBD2. The V segment lost 4 bases and the J segment 3 bases; nucleotides outside the gene matches: 8. The CDR3 contains 17 residues. CDR1 and CDR2 (germline): SGHRS, YFSETQ. CDR3 amino acids: CASSISSLAGGTDTQYF. The CDR3 DNA follows: TGCGCCAGCAGCATCTCCTCACTAGCGGGGGGGACAGATACGCAGTATTTT.

This clonotype occurred a few times. This chain links TRBV30 with TRBJ2-3; either TRBD1 or TRBD2 may fit D (5 bases each). This CDR3 has 16 amino acids. Germline CDR1 and CDR2: GTSNPN and SVGIG (reference sequence). Trimming left V 2 bases short and J 7 bases short, with 22 bases between. The CDR3 DNA is TGTGCCTGGAGTCCCCTTGGGCCCGGGACCGGACATACGCAGTATTTT. This encodes CAWSPLGPGTGHTQYF.

This clonotype was counted at least ten times. The genes are TRBV7-2 and TRBJ2-1, with 7 bases identical to TRBD2. Germline-derived CDR1 and CDR2 are SGHTA and FQGNSA. CDR3 length: 16 residues. The V segment lost 1 base and the J segment 2 bases; nucleotides outside the gene matches: 5. The CDR3 nucleotides read TGTGCCAGCAGCTTAGATGCTAGCGGACCCTACAATGAGCAGTTCTTC. It translates to CASSLDASGPYNEQFF. The full variable domain, in which reference TRBV7-2 and TRBJ2-1 provide the parts outside the CDR3, is GAGVSQSPSNKVTEKGKDVELRCDPISGHTALYWYRQSLGQGLEFLIYFQGNSAPDKSGLPSDRFSAERTGGSVSTLTIQRTQQEDSAVYLCASSLDASGPYNEQFFGPGTRLTVL.

This clonotype was counted a few times. DNA for the CDR3: TGTGCCAGCTCACCACCGATGTCCCCAGGGGGCGACTATGGCTACACCTTC. It is translated as CASSPPMSPGGDYGYTF. The V and J genes are TRBV18 and TRBJ1-2; 8 bases match TRBD1. The germline gives CDR1 KGHSH, CDR2 LQKENI. The trim removed 0 bases at V and 3 bases at J, leaving 9 bases unmatched. The CDR3 contains 17 residues.

This clonotype was seen only a few times. The V and J genes are TRBV19 and TRBJ2-7; 10 bases align to TRBD1. The germline CDR1 and CDR2 sequences are LNHDA and SQIVND (reference sequence). The CDR3 spans 15 residues. V trimming: 5 bases; J trimming: 0 bases; junction bases outside the gene matches: 4. The CDR3, as DNA: TGTGCCAGTAGTCCGGGACAGGGGAGCTCCTACGAGCAGTACTTC. Translating it yields CASSPGQGSSYEQYF.

This clonotype was counted a few times. The chain links TRBV7-9 to TRBJ2-1, with TRBD2 identical over 7 bases. Germline V CDR1 and CDR2: SEHNR, FQNEAQ (reference sequence). This CDR3 has 14 residues. The J segment lost 9 bases and the V segment lost 4 bases, leaving 9 bases of the junction unmatched. The CDR3 DNA reads TGTGCCAGCAGCTCTGACCGGGGGACTACTGAGCAGTTCTTC. Amino acid sequence: CASSSDRGTTEQFF.

This clonotype came up many times. The chain combines TRBV12-3 or TRBV12-4 with TRBJ2-2; D is ambiguous. CDR3 length: 11 amino acids. Trimming pared 10 bases from V and 3 bases from J, leaving 6 bases between. The CDR3 coding sequence is TGTGCCAACTTATACACCGGGGAGCTGTTTTTT. It yields the protein CANLYTGELFF.

The chain has TRBV27 and TRBJ2-5; the match to TRBD1 covers 9 bases. CDR3 size: 14 residues. Per the germline V gene, CDR1 is MNHEY and CDR2 is SMNVEV (reference sequence). Germline trimming cut 3 bases from V and 5 bases from J; bases unmatched to any gene: 4. In nucleotides, the CDR3 is TGTGCCAGCAGTTTCGGACAGGGGAGGGAGACCCAGTACTTC. It encodes CASSFGQGRETQYF.

This clonotype was seen a handful of times. This chain connects TRBV6-5 to TRBJ2-3; D call uncertain. Trimming shortened V by 2 bases and J by 2 bases, and 5 bases separated the two germline ends. Germline-derived CDR1 and CDR2 are MNHEY and SVGAGI. The CDR3 spans 13 residues. CDR3: CASSYGVTDTQYF. DNA for the CDR3: TGTGCCAGCAGTTACGGGGTCACAGATACGCAGTATTTT.

This clonotype was seen a handful of times. The chain links TRBV12-3 or TRBV12-4 to TRBJ1-5; a possible D gene is TRBD1 (5 bases). The V gene lost 3 bases and the J gene lost 4 bases, with 13 bases spanning the gap. CDR3 length equals 15 residues. In DNA form, the CDR3 reads TGTGCCAGCAGTTTGAGTTCAGGGTGGAATCAGCCCCAGCATTTT. Translating gives CASSLSSGWNQPQHF.

The CDR3 reads CASSLTTGYSQPQHF. The DNA for the CDR3 is TGTGCCAGCAGCCTCACAACAGGGTACAGTCAGCCCCAGCATTTT. The chain carries TRBV7-9 and TRBJ1-5, with D possibly matching TRBD1 (6 bases). Germline-derived CDR1 and CDR2 are SEHNR and FQNEAQ (reference sequence). CDR3 length: 15 residues. Trimming removed 5 bases from V and 6 bases from J, with 17 bases in between.

The V call is TRBV3-1, the J call TRBJ2-1, with D possibly being TRBD2 (6 bases). Trimming took 2 bases from V and 0 from J, leaving 14 bases between them. The CDR3 spans 17 residues. Germline V CDR1 and CDR2: LGHDT, YNNKEL (reference sequence). The CDR3 region has the DNA TGTGCCAGCAGCCAACATGGGGGGAAGAGCTCCTACAATGAGCAGTTCTTC. Translation gives CASSQHGGKSSYNEQFF.

In its sample, this clonotype was seen a few times. This chain connects TRBV18 to TRBJ2-3, with no clear D. The CDR3 runs 13 residues. Trimming cost V 6 bases and J 5 bases, with 12 bases left between them. CDR1 is KGHSH and CDR2 is LQKENI in the germline V gene. CDR3 region: CASSRELVDTQYF. The DNA for the CDR3 is TGTGCCAGCTCGCGAGAATTGGTAGATACGCAGTATTTT.

The V call is TRBV18, the J call TRBJ2-7, with D possibly matching TRBD1 (6 bases). The length of the CDR3 is 15 residues. The V gene's germline CDR1 is KGHSH and CDR2 LQKENI. Trimming stripped 5 bases from V and 7 bases from J, with 21 bases between. The CDR3 DNA reads as TGTGCCAGCTCAACGGGTCTGCAGGGGTTGGGGGAGCAGTACTTC. This codes for CASSTGLQGLGEQYF.

V usage is TRBV5-6 and J usage is TRBJ1-4, with 9 bases lining up with TRBD1. V shed 5 bases and J 7 bases; nucleotides not matched to a gene: 9. This CDR3 spans 15 amino acids. CDR1 is SGHDT, CDR2 YYEEEE, per germline. The DNA for the CDR3 is TGTGCCAGCAGTTTTCCGGGACAGGGAGTTGAAAAACTGTTTTTT. It yields the protein CASSFPGQGVEKLFF.

The chain recombines TRBV6-1 with TRBJ2-7, with D possibly TRBD1 on 6 matching bases. The CDR3 sequence is 14 residues long. V shed 6 bases and J shed 0 bases, with 12 bases lying between them. Germline V gene lookup returns CDR1 MNHNS and CDR2 SASEGT. CDR3 in amino acids: CASRPTGRSYEQYF. CDR3 coding DNA: TGTGCCAGCAGGCCGACAGGCCGCTCCTACGAGCAGTACTTC.

Note on this clonotype: This CDR3 fails to terminate in the conserved phenylalanine or tryptophan, so it likely reflects a read error. The chain couples TRBV15 to TRBJ1-5; D ambiguous. CDR3 size: 13 residues. With 1 base removed from V and 7 bases from J, the gap between germline ends came to 8 bases. CDR1 LNHNV and CDR2 YYDKDF come from the germline V gene (reference sequence). CDR3 nucleotides: TGTGCCACCAGCAGAGTGGTTGACCAGCCCCAGCATTCT. As protein: CATSRVVDQPQHS.

The chain uses TRBV5-4 and TRBJ2-5; 9 bases are shared with TRBD1. The ends lost 3 bases at V and 5 bases at J; junction bases unmatched: 11. Germline V gives CDR1 SGHNT, CDR2 YYREEE (reference sequence). This CDR3 spans 16 amino acids. CDR3 amino acids: CASSSGGDRASETQYF. DNA of the CDR3: TGTGCCAGCAGCTCTGGGGGGGACAGGGCATCTGAGACCCAGTACTTC.

This clonotype was counted a few times. This chain links TRBV5-8 with TRBJ2-7; 7 nucleotides match TRBD1. The CDR3 is made up of 13 amino acids. Germline trimming cut 5 bases from V and 6 bases from J; bases unmatched to any gene: 8. CDR1 is SGHTS, CDR2 YDEGEE, per germline. CDR3 DNA: TGTGCCAGCAGTCAGGGGGTACTTCGCGAGCAGTACTTC. It translates to CASSQGVLREQYF.

This clonotype was observed a handful of times. The chain combines TRBV11-1 with TRBJ2-1; D uncertain. The V gene lost 4 bases and the J gene lost 7 bases, with 14 bases spanning the gap. Germline lookup yields CDR1 SGHAT and CDR2 FQDESV (reference sequence). This CDR3 contains 14 residues. CDR3 nucleotide sequence: TGTGCCAGCAGCTCTAGGACCGAGATTAATGAGCAGTTCTTC. Residues: CASSSRTEINEQFF.

As to this clonotype: The junction differs from germline at one of its ends, possibly a read error. This chain links TRBV7-2 with TRBJ1-4; possible D gene TRBD1, 6 bases. This CDR3 comprises 16 residues. Germline V CDR1 and CDR2: SGHTA, FQGNSA. The CDR3 loop reads CASSFDSGGAKEKLFF. CDR3 nucleotides: TGTGCCAGCAGCTTCGATTCCGGGGGGGCTAAGGAAAAACTGTTTTTT.

This clonotype was counted many times. The chain couples TRBV4-3 to TRBJ2-1; either TRBD1 or TRBD2 may supply D (5 bases each). V was clipped by 3 bases and J by 5 bases, with 14 bases between them. This CDR3 has 15 residues. From germline, CDR1 is LGHNA and CDR2 YSLEER. The CDR3 DNA follows: TGCGCCAGCAGCCAGTCGTCCGGGACCAACAATGAGCAGTTCTTC. It yields the protein CASSQSSGTNNEQFF.

The chain links TRBV11-2 to TRBJ2-1, with 8 bases that match TRBD2. The junction had 10 bases not matched to a gene; V was cut back by 1 base and J by 2 bases. The length of the CDR3 is 18 residues. Germline V gives CDR1 SGHAT, CDR2 FQNNGV. CDR3 protein: CASSLVWMGAGAYNEQFF. The CDR3 DNA reads TGTGCCAGCAGCTTAGTGTGGATGGGAGCGGGGGCCTACAATGAGCAGTTCTTC.

The J gene is TRBJ1-2, the V gene TRBV2; D is perhaps TRBD1 (5 bases). V shed 3 bases and J shed 2 bases, with 10 bases lying between them. CDR1 and CDR2 from the germline V gene are SNHLY and FYNNEI. CDR3 length: 14 residues. Here the CDR3 reads CASSETVTNYGYTF. The CDR3 nucleotides are TGTGCCAGCAGTGAGACAGTAACCAACTATGGCTACACCTTC.

This clonotype was detected ten times or more. The chain couples TRBV10-3 to TRBJ2-3; a possible D gene is TRBD2 (5 bases). V gave up 3 bases and J gave up 3 bases, with 10 bases separating them. The CDR3 spans 14 residues. Germline V gives CDR1 ENHRY, CDR2 SYGVKD. For the CDR3, the DNA is TGTGCCATCAGTGAACAACTAGTGACAGATACGCAGTATTTT. Its translation: CAISEQLVTDTQYF.